This T cell receptor beta chain was captured by sequencing in a study of T cell changes during pregnancy in multiple sclerosis. Libraries were prepared by immunoSEQ multiplex PCR; TCRdb keeps only in-frame clonotypes and omits some of them. Of approximately 93,000 clones listed, more than 85% are singletons. The J segment lost 3 bases and the V segment lost 4 bases, leaving 6 bases of the junction unmatched. Germline V gene data show CDR1 as SGDLS and CDR2 as YYNGEE. The CDR3 spans 15 residues. The V gene is TRBV9, the J gene TRBJ1-4; TRBD1 matches 7 bases. Specimen: peripheral blood, collected in the first trimester of pregnancy. The TCR comes from a female donor in good health, enrolled as a control in a pregnancy study. In nucleotides, the CDR3 is TGTGCCAGCAGCCCCAGACAGGGTTCTAATGAAAAACTGTTTTTT. The encoded protein is CASSPRQGSNEKLFF.